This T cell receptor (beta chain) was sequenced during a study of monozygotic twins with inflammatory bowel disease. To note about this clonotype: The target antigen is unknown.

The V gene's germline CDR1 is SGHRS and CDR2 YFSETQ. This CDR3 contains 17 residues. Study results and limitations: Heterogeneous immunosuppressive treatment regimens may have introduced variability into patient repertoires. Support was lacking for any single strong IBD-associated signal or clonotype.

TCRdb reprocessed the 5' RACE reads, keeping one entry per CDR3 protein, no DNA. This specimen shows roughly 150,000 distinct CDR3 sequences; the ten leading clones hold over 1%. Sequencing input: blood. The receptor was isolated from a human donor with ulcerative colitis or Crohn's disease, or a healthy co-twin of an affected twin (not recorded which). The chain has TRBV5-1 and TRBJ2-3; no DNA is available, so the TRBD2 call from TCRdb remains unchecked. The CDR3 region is CASSPRVVADSTDTQYF.